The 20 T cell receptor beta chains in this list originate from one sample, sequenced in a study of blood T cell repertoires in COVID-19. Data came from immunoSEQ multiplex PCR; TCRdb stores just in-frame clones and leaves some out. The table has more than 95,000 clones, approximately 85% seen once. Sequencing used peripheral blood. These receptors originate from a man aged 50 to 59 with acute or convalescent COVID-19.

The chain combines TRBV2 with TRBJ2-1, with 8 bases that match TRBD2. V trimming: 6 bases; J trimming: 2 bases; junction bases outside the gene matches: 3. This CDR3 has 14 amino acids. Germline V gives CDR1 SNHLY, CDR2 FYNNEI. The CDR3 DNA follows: TGTGCCAGCAGCGCGGGACTAGCCTACAATGAGCAGTTCTTC. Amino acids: CASSAGLAYNEQFF.

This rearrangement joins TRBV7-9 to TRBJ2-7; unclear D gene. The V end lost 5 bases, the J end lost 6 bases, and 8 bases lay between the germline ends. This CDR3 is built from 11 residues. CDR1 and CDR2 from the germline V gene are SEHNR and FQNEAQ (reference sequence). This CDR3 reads CASSKDTEQYF. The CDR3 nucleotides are TGTGCCAGCAGCAAAGACACCGAGCAGTACTTC.

Here the CDR3 reads CAWSPSSNQPQHF. The DNA for the CDR3 is TGTGCCTGGAGTCCTAGTAGCAATCAGCCCCAGCATTTT. The rearrangement links TRBV30 to TRBJ1-5, with no clear D. The CDR3 has 13 residues. CDR1 is GTSNPN and CDR2 is SVGIG in the germline V gene (reference sequence). The germline V and J ends were trimmed by 2 bases and 0 bases, with 5 bases remaining between them.

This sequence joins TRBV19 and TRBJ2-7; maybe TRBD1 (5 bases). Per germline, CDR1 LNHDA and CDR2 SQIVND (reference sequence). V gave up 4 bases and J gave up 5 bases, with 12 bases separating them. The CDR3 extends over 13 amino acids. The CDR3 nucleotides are TGTGCCAGTAGTAGGCCAGGGCTCCACGAGCAGTACTTC. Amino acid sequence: CASSRPGLHEQYF.

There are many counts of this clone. The CDR3 DNA is TGTGCCAGCAGCTTATGGGCGCCGGGGAATTCGTACAATGAGCAGTTCTTC. This sequence encodes CASSLWAPGNSYNEQFF. V is TRBV11-2 and J is TRBJ2-1; D perhaps matches TRBD2 (5 bases). V was cut by 2 bases and J by 4 bases, with 18 bases left in between. The CDR3 contains 17 residues. The germline gives CDR1 SGHAT, CDR2 FQNNGV.

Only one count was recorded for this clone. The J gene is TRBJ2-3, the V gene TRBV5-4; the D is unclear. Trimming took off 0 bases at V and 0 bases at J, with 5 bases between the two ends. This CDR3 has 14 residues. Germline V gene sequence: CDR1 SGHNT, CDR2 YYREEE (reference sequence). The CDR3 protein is CASSLVTSTDTQYF. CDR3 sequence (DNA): TGTGCCAGCAGCTTGGTGACTAGCACAGATACGCAGTATTTT.

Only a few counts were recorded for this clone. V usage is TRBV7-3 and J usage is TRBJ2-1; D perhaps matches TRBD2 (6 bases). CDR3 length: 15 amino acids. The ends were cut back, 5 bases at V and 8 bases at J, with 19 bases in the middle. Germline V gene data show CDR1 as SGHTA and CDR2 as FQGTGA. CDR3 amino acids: CASSPVAREYDEQFF. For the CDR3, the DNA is TGTGCCAGCAGCCCAGTCGCCCGGGAGTACGATGAGCAGTTCTTC.

CDR3 residues: CASILTGRNEQFF. The CDR3 DNA follows: TGTGCCAGTATCTTGACAGGGCGGAATGAGCAGTTCTTC. The chain links TRBV19 to TRBJ2-1, with 7 positions matching TRBD1. The V gene's germline CDR1 is LNHDA and CDR2 SQIVND (reference sequence). V lost 7 bases and J lost 7; bases outside the gene matches: 7. This CDR3 contains 13 residues.

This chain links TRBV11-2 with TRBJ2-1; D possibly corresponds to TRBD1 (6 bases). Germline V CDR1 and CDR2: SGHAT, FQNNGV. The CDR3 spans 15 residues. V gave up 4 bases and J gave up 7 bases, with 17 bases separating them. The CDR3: CASSSGTLYRNEQFF. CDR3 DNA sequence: TGTGCCAGCAGCTCCGGGACACTCTATAGGAATGAGCAGTTCTTC.

The CDR3 protein is CASSLGTAGSYNEQFF. CDR3 nucleotides: TGTGCCAGCAGCTTGGGGACGGCGGGCTCCTACAATGAGCAGTTCTTC. This chain links TRBV5-8 with TRBJ2-1; maybe TRBD2 (5 bases). The CDR3 covers 16 residues. V shed 0 bases and J shed 0 bases, with 10 bases lying between them. Germline CDR1 and CDR2: SGHTS and YDEGEE.

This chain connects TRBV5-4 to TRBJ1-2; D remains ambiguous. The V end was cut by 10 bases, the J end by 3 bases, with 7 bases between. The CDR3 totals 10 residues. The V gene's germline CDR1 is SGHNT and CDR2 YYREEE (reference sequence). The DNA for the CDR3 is TGTGCCTTCGGGGACTATGGCTACACCTTC. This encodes CAFGDYGYTF.

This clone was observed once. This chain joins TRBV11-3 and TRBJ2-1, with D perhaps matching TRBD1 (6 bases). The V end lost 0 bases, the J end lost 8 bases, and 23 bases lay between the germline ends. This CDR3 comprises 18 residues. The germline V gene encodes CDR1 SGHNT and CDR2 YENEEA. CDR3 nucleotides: TGTGCCAGCAGCTTAGATCCCCGGGACACTTATCCAATTTATGAGCAGTTCTTC. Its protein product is CASSLDPRDTYPIYEQFF.

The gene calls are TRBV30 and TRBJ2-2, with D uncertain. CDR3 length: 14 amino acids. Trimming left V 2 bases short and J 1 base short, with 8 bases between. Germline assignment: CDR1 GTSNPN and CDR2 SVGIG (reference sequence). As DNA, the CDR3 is TGTGCCTGGAGTTGGCAAATGAACACCGGGGAGCTGTTTTTT. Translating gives CAWSWQMNTGELFF.

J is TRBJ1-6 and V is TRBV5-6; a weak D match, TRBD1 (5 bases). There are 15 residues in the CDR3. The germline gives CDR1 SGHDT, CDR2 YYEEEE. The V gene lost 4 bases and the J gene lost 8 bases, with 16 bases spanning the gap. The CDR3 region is CASSIGEGSYSPLHF. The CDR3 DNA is TGTGCCAGCAGCATCGGGGAGGGGTCTTATTCACCCCTCCACTTT.

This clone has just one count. The CDR3 is CASSPNRAPYEQYF. CDR3 coding DNA: TGTGCCAGCTCACCTAACAGGGCCCCCTACGAGCAGTACTTC. This sequence joins TRBV18 and TRBJ2-7; D perhaps matches TRBD1 (6 bases). CDR1 and CDR2 (germline): KGHSH, LQKENI. The V gene lost 3 bases and the J gene lost 2 bases, with 11 bases spanning the gap. The CDR3 covers 14 residues. Based on the CDR3 plus reference TRBV18 and TRBJ2-7, the full variable domain is NAGVMQNPRHLVRRRGQEARLRCSPMKGHSHVYWYRQLPEEGLKFMVYLQKENIIDESGMPKERFSAEFPKEGPSILRIQQVVRGDSAAYFCASSPNRAPYEQYFGPGTRLTVT.

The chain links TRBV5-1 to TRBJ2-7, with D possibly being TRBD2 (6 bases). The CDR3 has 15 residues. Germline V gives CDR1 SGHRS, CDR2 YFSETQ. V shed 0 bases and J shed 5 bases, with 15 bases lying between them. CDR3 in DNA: TGCGCCAGCAGCTTGGGGTACGGGAGTGGTAACGAGCAGTACTTC. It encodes CASSLGYGSGNEQYF.

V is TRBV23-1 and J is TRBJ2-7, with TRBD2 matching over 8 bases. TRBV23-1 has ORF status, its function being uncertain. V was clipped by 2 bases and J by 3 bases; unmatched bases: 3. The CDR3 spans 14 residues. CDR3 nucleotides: TGCGCCAGCAGTCAAACCCGGGGGGGCTACGAGCAGTACTTC. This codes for CASSQTRGGYEQYF.

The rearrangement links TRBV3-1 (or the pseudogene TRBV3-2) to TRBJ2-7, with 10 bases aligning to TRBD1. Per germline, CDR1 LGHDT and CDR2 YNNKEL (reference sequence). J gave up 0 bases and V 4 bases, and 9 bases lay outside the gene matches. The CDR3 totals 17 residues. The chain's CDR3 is CASSPRTGGKDSYEQYF. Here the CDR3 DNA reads TGTGCCAGCAGCCCGAGGACAGGGGGAAAAGACTCCTACGAGCAGTACTTC.

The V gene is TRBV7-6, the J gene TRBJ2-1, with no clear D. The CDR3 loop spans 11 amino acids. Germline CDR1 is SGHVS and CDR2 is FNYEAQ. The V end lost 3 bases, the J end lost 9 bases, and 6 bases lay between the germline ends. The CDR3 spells CASSFATEQFF. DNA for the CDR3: TGTGCCAGCAGCTTCGCTACTGAGCAGTTCTTC.

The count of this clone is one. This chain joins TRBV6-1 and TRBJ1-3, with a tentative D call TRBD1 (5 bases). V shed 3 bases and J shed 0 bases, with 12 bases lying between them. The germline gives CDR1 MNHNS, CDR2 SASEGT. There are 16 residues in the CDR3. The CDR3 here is CASSDLGASSGNTIYF. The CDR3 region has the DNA TGTGCCAGCAGTGATCTAGGGGCCAGCTCTGGAAACACCATATATTTT.